This T cell receptor beta chain was recovered during a study of T cells after posttransplantation cyclophosphamide. Data came from immunoSEQ multiplex PCR; TCRdb stores just in-frame clones and leaves some out. This sample has fewer than 40,000 clones, each found more than once. The CDR3 has 12 residues. In germline, CDR1 is LNHDA, CDR2 SQIVND (reference sequence). V was trimmed by 5 bases and J by 4 bases, leaving 8 bases between them. Study-wide points: Later post-transplant blood repertoires were often dominated by donor CD8+ memory clones. After PTCy, TRB diversity resembled that of CNI/methotrexate controls. Skin or GI-infiltrating T cells shared few TRB sequences with blood.

This clone was recorded at least ten times. Its antigen is not known. This related bone marrow graft donor gave peripheral blood on the day of marrow donation. This chain connects TRBV19 to TRBJ1-2; no clear D. This sequence was found in a woman in her forties or fifties in good health and a related stem cell transplant donor. Sequenced material: PBMCs. This chain's CDR3 is CASSPGSYGYTF. CDR3 nucleotide sequence: TGTGCCAGTAGTCCAGGATCCTATGGCTACACCTTC.